A single sample gave rise to the 17 T cell receptor beta chains below, sequenced in a study of T cell repertoires in cytomegalovirus infection. MiXCR, applied by TCRdb to the reads, yields one record per CDR3 protein. Of about 180,000 distinct CDR3 sequences listed, approximately 18% are singletons. The sequenced sample was CD8+ T cells from PBMCs. The source is a human donor in good health (CMV status not recorded). Some clones in this sample may be carry-over from other donors' samples.

This chain joins TRBV7-1 and TRBJ2-2; TRBD1 matches 9 bases. TRBV7-1 is an open reading frame whose function is uncertain. J gave up 7 bases and V 5 bases, and 8 bases lay outside the gene matches. The CDR3 spans 15 residues. The CDR3 region has the DNA TGTGCCAGCAGCCCCCTGACAGGGGGTATCGGGGAGCTGTTTTTT. Translation: CASSPLTGGIGELFF.

The V call is TRBV7-9, the J call TRBJ2-7; a possible D gene is TRBD1 (7 bases). CDR3 length: 14 amino acids. The germline V gene encodes CDR1 SEHNR and CDR2 FQNEAQ (reference sequence). Between the trimmed V and J ends, which lost 5 bases and 0 bases, there was a span of 11 bases. CDR3 protein: CASSGGDSSYEQYF. CDR3 coding DNA: TGTGCCAGCAGCGGAGGGGACAGCTCCTACGAGCAGTACTTC.

V is TRBV11-2 and J is TRBJ1-6, with D perhaps TRBD1 (5 bases). The CDR3 is 19 amino acids. Germline loops: CDR1 SGHAT, CDR2 FQNNGV. Deletions cut 5 bases from V and 0 bases from J, with 20 bases between. In nucleotides, the CDR3 is TGTGCCAGCAGCATCGACAGACCTCGTGAAAGCTCCTATAATTCACCCCTCCACTTT. Translation gives CASSIDRPRESSYNSPLHF. The full variable domain, its missing parts supplied by reference TRBV11-2 and TRBJ1-6, is EAGVAQSPRYKIIEKRQSVAFWCNPISGHATLYWYQQILGQGPKLLIQFQNNGVVDDSQLPKDRFSAERLKGVDSTLKIQPAKLEDSAVYLCASSIDRPRESSYNSPLHFGNGTRLTVT.

Only a few counts were recorded for this clonotype. The chain employs TRBV6-1 and TRBJ2-7; 10 bases are a match to TRBD1. The junction had 4 bases not matched to a gene; V was cut back by 4 bases and J by 4 bases. The CDR3 consists of 14 residues. Looked up from germline, CDR1 is MNHNS and CDR2 is SASEGT. The CDR3 region is CASSGTGGMYEQYF. CDR3 nucleotide sequence: TGTGCCAGCAGTGGGACAGGGGGTATGTACGAGCAGTACTTC.

This chain connects TRBV5-6 to TRBJ1-5; no clear D gene. The CDR3 runs 14 residues. V was cut by 1 base and J by 0 bases, with 5 bases left in between. Germline CDR1 SGHDT, CDR2 YYEEEE. CDR3 in amino acids: CASSLHTSNQPQHF. Written as DNA, the CDR3 is TGTGCCAGCAGCTTGCACACTAGCAATCAGCCCCAGCATTTT.

The J gene is TRBJ2-3, the V gene TRBV9; no reliable D call. V lost 5 bases, J lost 0 bases, and 7 bases lay in between. The CDR3 is made up of 13 amino acids. Germline V gene data show CDR1 as SGDLS and CDR2 as YYNGEE. CDR3: CASRGGSTDTQYF. The CDR3, as DNA: TGTGCCAGCAGAGGTGGGAGCACAGATACGCAGTATTTT.

This clonotype turned up a few times. This chain links TRBV12-3 or TRBV12-4 with TRBJ1-1; the D is unclear. The V end lost 2 bases, the J end lost 7 bases, and 8 bases lay between the germline ends. The CDR3 length is 12 residues. CDR3 sequence reads: CASSLSPDEAFF. Written as DNA, the CDR3 is TGTGCCAGCAGTTTATCCCCCGATGAAGCTTTCTTT.

The chain carries TRBV20-1 and TRBJ1-6; D is undetermined. CDR3 length equals 16 residues. Germline V gene sequence: CDR1 DFQATT, CDR2 SNEGSKA (reference sequence). The V and J ends lost 0 bases and 0 bases respectively, with 9 bases between them. The CDR3 reads CSARDRANSYNSPLHF. The CDR3 DNA reads as TGCAGTGCTAGAGATAGGGCGAACTCCTATAATTCACCCCTCCACTTT.

In its sample, this clonotype was seen a few times. The gene calls are TRBV20-1 and TRBJ1-2; 7 bases agree with TRBD1. This CDR3 is built from 16 residues. V dropped 3 bases and J dropped 1; count of bases not matched to a gene: 11. Germline values: CDR1 DFQATT, CDR2 SNEGSKA (reference sequence). The DNA of the CDR3 is TGCAGTGCTAGGGAATCGACAGGGCGGCTTAACTATGGCTACACCTTC. As protein: CSARESTGRLNYGYTF.

This clonotype was seen only a few times. The chain combines TRBV12-3 or TRBV12-4 with TRBJ2-7; 8 nucleotides align to TRBD1. V gave up 6 bases and J gave up 5 bases; unmatched junction bases: 6. The CDR3 runs 13 residues. CDR3 sequence (DNA): TGTGCCAGCAGACCAGGGGGCGAGGACGAGCAGTACTTC. Encoded protein: CASRPGGEDEQYF.

In its sample, this clonotype was seen a few times. The chain employs TRBV5-4 and TRBJ2-5; tentative D call: TRBD1 (5 bases). The CDR3 extends over 15 amino acids. The germline V gene has CDR1 SGHNT and CDR2 YYREEE (reference sequence). V was cut by 0 bases and J by 5 bases, with 14 bases left in between. CDR3 protein: CASSLEGVTWETQYF. In DNA, the CDR3 is TGTGCCAGCAGCTTGGAAGGGGTAACTTGGGAGACCCAGTACTTC.

The J gene is TRBJ2-2, the V gene TRBV6-5, with 13 nucleotides matching TRBD2. The trim removed 8 bases at V and 6 bases at J, leaving 6 bases unmatched. Per the germline V gene, CDR1 is MNHEY and CDR2 is SVGAGI. The CDR3 runs to 15 residues. The CDR3 is CASATSGGASGELFF. CDR3 DNA: TGTGCCAGCGCAACTAGCGGGGGGGCCTCCGGGGAGCTGTTTTTT.

This clonotype was detected a few times. The rearrangement links TRBV9 to TRBJ2-1; possible D gene TRBD1, 6 bases. The germline gives CDR1 SGDLS, CDR2 YYNGEE. There are 17 residues in the CDR3. V lost 0 bases and J lost 7, with 20 bases in between. CDR3 nucleotide sequence: TGTGCCAGCAGCGTAGCTTCAGGGGCTAACCCCCGGAATGAGCAGTTCTTC. This codes for CASSVASGANPRNEQFF. The whole variable domain, remainder taken from reference TRBV9 and TRBJ2-1, is DSGVTQTPKHLITATGQRVTLRCSPRSGDLSVYWYQQSLDQGLQFLIQYYNGEERAKGNILERFSAQQFPDLHSELNLSSLELGDSALYFCASSVASGANPRNEQFFGPGTRLTVL.

This chain joins TRBV15 and TRBJ2-5, with a weak D call TRBD2 (6 bases). The CDR3 is 17 residues long. V lost 0 bases and J 5 bases, leaving 19 bases between the germline ends. CDR1 is LNHNV and CDR2 is YYDKDF in the germline V gene (reference sequence). Written as DNA, the CDR3 is TGTGCCACCAGCAGAGATCGAGGAGGGCGGGGCAGGGAGACCCAGTACTTC. Protein product: CATSRDRGGRGRETQYF.

The chain couples TRBV7-2 to TRBJ2-3; TRBD1 matches 9 bases. The trim removed 5 bases at V and 2 bases at J, leaving 5 bases unmatched. The CDR3 totals 15 residues. Per germline, CDR1 SGHTA and CDR2 FQGNSA. The CDR3 loop is CASSLRDRATDTQYF. The CDR3 nucleotides read TGTGCCAGCAGCCTCCGGGACAGGGCCACAGATACGCAGTATTTT.

The table lists this clonotype with a few counts. V usage is TRBV9 and J usage is TRBJ2-7, with 9 bases fitting TRBD1. CDR1 is SGDLS and CDR2 is YYNGEE in the germline V gene. Trimming removed 4 bases from V and 6 bases from J; junction bases left unmatched: 17. The CDR3 runs 17 residues. The CDR3 sequence is CASSLPPGGQGYFEQYF. In DNA form, the CDR3 reads TGTGCCAGCAGCTTGCCCCCCGGGGGACAGGGTTATTTCGAGCAGTACTTC.

This clonotype came up a few times. V gene TRBV5-6 combines with J gene TRBJ2-7; 7 nucleotides align to TRBD1. V gave up 4 bases and J gave up 4 bases; unmatched junction bases: 5. Germline-derived CDR1 and CDR2 are SGHDT and YYEEEE. The CDR3 contains 13 residues. CDR3 in DNA: TGTGCCAGCAGCGTTAACAGGGGATACGAGCAGTACTTC. Its translation is CASSVNRGYEQYF.